The subject of this entry is one T cell receptor beta chain. The sample originates from a study of T cell responses to AZD1222 COVID-19 vaccine. The table came from immunoSEQ multiplex PCR; TCRdb's copy has only in-frame clones and leaves some out. The sample includes 150,000 or so clones, over 80% of them seen just once. V was pared by 1 base and J by 4 bases, with 9 bases between. Germline V gives CDR1 SGHNT, CDR2 YYREEE (reference sequence). The CDR3 is 13 residues long. This specimen consisted of peripheral blood, obtained 28 days after the second dose of the MenACWY control vaccine. The clonotype originates from an adult who received the MenACWY meningococcal vaccine as a control. The V gene is TRBV5-4, the J gene TRBJ2-7, with D maybe TRBD1 (5 bases). In DNA form, the CDR3 reads TGTGCCAGCAGCTTGAGGGGTTCGTACGAGCAGTACTTC. It specifies CASSLRGSYEQYF.